The next 2 T cell receptor beta chains were all read from a single sample in a study of blood T cell repertoires in COVID-19. The table came from immunoSEQ multiplex PCR; TCRdb's copy has only in-frame clones and leaves some out. This table has under 300,000 clones, approximately 90% appearing once. The sequencing sample was made of peripheral blood. Receptors were obtained from a woman aged 40 to 50 who had recovered from COVID-19.

This clone came up many times. The gene calls are TRBV20-1 and TRBJ1-6, with D unclear. Germline values: CDR1 DFQATT, CDR2 SNEGSKA (reference sequence). The CDR3 has 14 amino acids. V was pared by 3 bases and J by 0 bases, with 6 bases between. The CDR3 DNA reads as TGCAGTGCTAGTGAGAGCTCCTATAATTCACCCCTCCACTTT. Translated, it gives CSASESSYNSPLHF.

V usage is TRBV12-3 or TRBV12-4 and J usage is TRBJ1-1; D unresolved. The V gene lost 5 bases and the J gene lost 4 bases, with 11 bases spanning the gap. The CDR3 covers 13 residues. The CDR3 DNA reads as TGTGCCAGCAGTGCCCAACAGCTCACTGAAGCTTTCTTT. Translating gives CASSAQQLTEAFF.